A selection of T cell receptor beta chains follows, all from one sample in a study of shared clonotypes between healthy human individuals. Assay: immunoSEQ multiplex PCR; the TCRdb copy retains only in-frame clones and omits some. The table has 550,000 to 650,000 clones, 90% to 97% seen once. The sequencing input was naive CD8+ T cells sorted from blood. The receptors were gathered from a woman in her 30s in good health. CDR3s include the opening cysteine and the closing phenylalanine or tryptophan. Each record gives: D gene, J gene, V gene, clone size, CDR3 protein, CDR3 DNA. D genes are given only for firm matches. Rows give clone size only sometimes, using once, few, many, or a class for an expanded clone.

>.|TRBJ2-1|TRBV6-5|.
CASRGQRNEQFF
TGTGCCAGCAGGGGTCAACGAAATGAGCAGTTCTTC
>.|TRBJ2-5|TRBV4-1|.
CASSQGSGASETQYF
TGCGCCAGCAGCCAAGGGAGCGGAGCCTCGGAGACCCAGTACTTC
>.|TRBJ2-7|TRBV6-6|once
CASSPVGNPYEQYF
TGTGCCAGCAGTCCCGTGGGCAACCCCTACGAGCAGTACTTC
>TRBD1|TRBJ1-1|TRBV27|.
CASSLGQGVFNTEAFF
TGTGCCAGCAGTCTAGGACAGGGTGTTTTTAACACTGAAGCTTTCTTT
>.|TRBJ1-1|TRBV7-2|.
CASSFFLGVDTEAFF
TGTGCCAGCAGCTTTTTCCTAGGTGTCGACACTGAAGCTTTCTTT
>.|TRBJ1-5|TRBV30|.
CAWSVGKGNQPQHF
TGTGCCTGGAGTGTCGGTAAAGGGAATCAGCCCCAGCATTTT
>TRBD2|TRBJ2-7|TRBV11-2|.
CASSFRARESHEQYF
TGTGCCAGCAGCTTCCGCGCGCGGGAGTCCCACGAGCAGTACTTC
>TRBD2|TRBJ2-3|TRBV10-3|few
CAILAGSTDTQYF
TGTGCCATCCTAGCGGGAAGCACAGATACGCAGTATTTT
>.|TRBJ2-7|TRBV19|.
CASSIDAGSSEQYF
TGTGCCAGTAGTATAGATGCGGGTTCGAGCGAGCAGTACTTC
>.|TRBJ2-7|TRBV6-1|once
CASSEAQDATSYEQYF
TGTGCCAGCAGTGAAGCCCAGGATGCCACCTCCTACGAGCAGTACTTC
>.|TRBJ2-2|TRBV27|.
CASSLIGTGELFF
TGTGCCAGCAGTTTAATCGGCACCGGGGAGCTGTTTTTT
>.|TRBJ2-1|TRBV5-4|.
CASSYEGGNEQFF
TGTGCCAGCAGCTACGAGGGGGGCAATGAGCAGTTCTTC
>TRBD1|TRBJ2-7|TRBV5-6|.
CASSHGTAYEQYF
TGTGCCAGCAGCCACGGGACAGCCTACGAGCAGTACTTC
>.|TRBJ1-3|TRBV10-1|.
CASTLFHGNTIYF
TGCGCCAGCACCTTATTTCACGGAAACACCATATATTTT
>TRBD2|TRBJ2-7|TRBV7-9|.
CASSRMTSGIYEQYF
TGTGCCAGCAGCCGAATGACTAGCGGGATCTACGAGCAGTACTTC
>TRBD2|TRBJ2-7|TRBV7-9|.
CASSFGLAGLYEQYF
TGTGCCAGCAGCTTCGGACTAGCGGGGTTATACGAGCAGTACTTC
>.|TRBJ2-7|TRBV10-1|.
CASSDNLLESEQYF
TGCGCCAGCAGTGATAATCTATTAGAGTCCGAGCAGTACTTC
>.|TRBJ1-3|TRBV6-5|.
CASSSDLGGNTIYF
TGTGCCAGCAGTTCGGACCTAGGGGGAAACACCATATATTTT
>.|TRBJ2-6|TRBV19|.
CASSITGGVNSGANVLTF
TGTGCCAGTAGTATAACGGGGGGCGTAAACTCTGGGGCCAACGTCCTGACTTTC
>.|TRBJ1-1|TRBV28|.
CASSLSPRTEAFF
TGTGCCAGCAGTTTATCACCACGTACTGAAGCTTTCTTT
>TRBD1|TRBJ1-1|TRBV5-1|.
CASTPGTGGTEAFF
TGCGCCAGCACACCCGGGACAGGAGGGACTGAAGCTTTCTTT
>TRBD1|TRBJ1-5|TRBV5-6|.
CASSSGPSDRGLNQPQHF
TGTGCCAGCAGCTCCGGCCCCTCGGACAGGGGACTCAATCAGCCCCAGCATTTT
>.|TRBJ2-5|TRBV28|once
CASSLFGGLVETQYF
TGTGCCAGCAGTTTGTTCGGGGGTCTGGTGGAGACCCAGTACTTC
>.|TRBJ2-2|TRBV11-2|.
CASRPRGNTGELFF
TGTGCCAGCAGGCCTAGGGGAAACACCGGGGAGCTGTTTTTT
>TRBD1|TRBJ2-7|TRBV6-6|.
CASSYDRGYEQYF
TGTGCCAGCAGTTACGACAGGGGCTACGAGCAGTACTTC
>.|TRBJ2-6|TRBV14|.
CASSQDWVSGANVLTF
TGTGCCAGCAGCCAAGACTGGGTCTCTGGGGCCAACGTCCTGACTTTC
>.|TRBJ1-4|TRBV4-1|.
CASRKGSGTATNEKLFF
TGCGCCAGCAGAAAGGGGTCGGGGACCGCAACTAATGAAAAACTGTTTTTT
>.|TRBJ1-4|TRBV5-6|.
CASSPSVMNEKLFF
TGTGCCAGCAGTCCGAGTGTTATGAATGAAAAACTGTTTTTT
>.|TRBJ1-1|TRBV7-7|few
CASSPDSEAFF
TGTGCCAGCAGCCCGGACAGTGAAGCTTTCTTT
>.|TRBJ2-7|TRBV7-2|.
CASSYPGLTYEQYF
TGTGCCAGCAGCTATCCGGGCCTAACCTACGAGCAGTACTTC
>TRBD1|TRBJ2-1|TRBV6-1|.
CASSEYPGTDYNEQFF
TGTGCCAGCAGTGAATACCCCGGGACAGACTACAATGAGCAGTTCTTC